This T cell receptor (beta chain) was captured in a study of T cell repertoires in cytomegalovirus infection. Study as a whole: Selection of CMV epitopes for the study included recently identified HLA-C-restricted and well-studied HLA-B-restricted ones. Indications came from public TCR beta signatures; they pointed to CMV infection and to a matching HLA type. Notes on the study in general: Accumulated public TCR beta family frequency recognized individuals carrying CMV together with the relevant HLA. CMV-specific TCR beta clonotypes restricted by HLA-C were the ones dominating the ex vivo response.

CDR1 and CDR2 (germline): GTSNPN, SVGIG (reference sequence). This CDR3 region has 18 residues. The J segment lost 0 bases and the V segment lost 4 bases, leaving 12 bases of the junction unmatched. A note on this clonotype: No antigen is known for it.

TCRdb itself ran the reads through MiXCR, one entry per CDR3 protein. The data contain 370,000 or so distinct CDR3 sequences, roughly a third of them singletons. The genes are TRBV30 and TRBJ2-1; 10 bases line up with TRBD2. The specimen was cultured PBMCs, collected from culture after CMV antigen stimulation. The receptor was derived from a human donor in good health (CMV status not recorded). Some clones in this sample may be carry-over from other donors' samples. The CDR3 coding sequence is TGTGCCTGGATTCCTATCAGCGGGAGGGGAAGCTCCTACAATGAGCAGTTCTTC. Its translation is CAWIPISGRGSSYNEQFF.